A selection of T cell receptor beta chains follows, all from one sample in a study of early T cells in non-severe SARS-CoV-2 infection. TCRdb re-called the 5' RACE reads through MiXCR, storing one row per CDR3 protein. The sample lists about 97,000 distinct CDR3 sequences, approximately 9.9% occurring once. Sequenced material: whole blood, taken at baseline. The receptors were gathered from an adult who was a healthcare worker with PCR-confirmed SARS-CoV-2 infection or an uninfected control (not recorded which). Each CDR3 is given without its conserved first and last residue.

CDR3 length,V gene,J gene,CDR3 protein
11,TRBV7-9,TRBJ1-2,ASSLVGSYGYT
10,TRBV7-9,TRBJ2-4,ASSQTDSNQY
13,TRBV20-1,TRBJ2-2,SPELLQGSPGELF
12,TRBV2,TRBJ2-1,ASTSTGGSNEQF
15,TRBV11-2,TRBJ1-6,ASSFRDRAPYNSPLH
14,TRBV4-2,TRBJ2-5,ASSPRLAGDEETQY
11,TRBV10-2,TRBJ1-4,ASSESGGEKLF
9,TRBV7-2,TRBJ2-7,ASSLPNEQY
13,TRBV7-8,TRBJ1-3,ASSLGTNSGNTIY
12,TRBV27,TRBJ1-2,ASSLSPTNYGYT
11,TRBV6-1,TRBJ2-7,ASSEDRGWEQY
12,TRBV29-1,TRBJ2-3,SVRKGTNTDTQY
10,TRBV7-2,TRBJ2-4,ASSPQGDIQY
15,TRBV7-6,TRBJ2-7,ASSFSSGTADSYEQY